What follows are 25 T cell receptor beta chains derived from one specimen sequenced in a study of blood T cell repertoires in COVID-19. The protocol was immunoSEQ multiplex PCR, while the TCRdb copy is restricted to in-frame clones and leaves out a portion. The sample carries approximately 200,000 clones, roughly 86% recorded once. Input material: peripheral blood. The source of these receptors is a woman aged 30 to 39 with active or convalescent COVID-19.

This chain uses TRBV5-1 with TRBJ1-1; D is unresolved. V was clipped by 0 bases and J by 1 base, with 7 bases between them. This CDR3 is 14 amino acids long. Per germline, CDR1 SGHRS and CDR2 YFSETQ. DNA for the CDR3: TGCGCCAGCAGCTTGGACTATGCGAACACTGAAGCTTTCTTT. This translates into CASSLDYANTEAFF.

The CDR3 region has the DNA TGTGCCAGCAGCCGGAGAGCAACTAATGAAAAACTGTTTTTT. This sequence encodes CASSRRATNEKLFF. The V and J genes are TRBV3-1 (or the pseudogene TRBV3-2) and TRBJ1-4; D gene ambiguous. Trimming stripped 4 bases from V and 0 bases from J, with 6 bases between. Germline CDR1 reads LGHDT; CDR2 reads YNNKEL (reference sequence). The length of the CDR3 is 14 residues.

The table lists this clone with a count of one. The chain couples TRBV11-2 to TRBJ1-1; D is uncertain. The V gene's germline CDR1 is SGHAT and CDR2 FQNNGV. The CDR3 sequence is 13 residues long. V shed 5 bases and J shed 11 bases, with 18 bases lying between them. As DNA, the CDR3 is TGTGCCAGCAGCCCCGGGGTACACTCCGCGGCTTTCTTT. It encodes CASSPGVHSAAFF.

The chain carries TRBV7-8 and TRBJ2-5, with D possibly being TRBD2 (5 bases). Trimming took off 2 bases at V and 2 bases at J, with 21 bases between the two ends. The CDR3 sequence is 18 residues long. Germline values: CDR1 SGHVS, CDR2 FQNEAQ. The CDR3: CASSLIRPILRGQETQYF. The CDR3 bases are TGTGCCAGCAGCTTAATAAGACCGATCCTCCGGGGACAAGAGACCCAGTACTTC.

This chain links TRBV5-3 with TRBJ2-7, with TRBD2 as a possible D gene (5 bases). TRBV5-3 qualifies as an ORF whose function is uncertain. The V gene lost 0 bases and the J gene lost 7 bases, with 20 bases spanning the gap. This CDR3 is 16 amino acids long. The CDR3 nucleotides read TGTGCCAGAAGCTTGGACCGCACACGGCCTTCGGGGGAGCAGTACTTC. It translates to CARSLDRTRPSGEQYF.

The chain couples TRBV5-1 to TRBJ1-1, with D unclear. V lost 0 bases to trimming and J lost 6 bases, with 9 bases between them. The CDR3 runs to 13 residues. Germline lookup yields CDR1 SGHRS and CDR2 YFSETQ. The CDR3 DNA follows: TGCGCCAGCAGCTTGGTGGGGAGTTCTGAAGCTTTCTTT. It translates to CASSLVGSSEAFF.

This chain connects TRBV11-2 to TRBJ1-5; the D is unclear. Germline assignment: CDR1 SGHAT and CDR2 FQNNGV. Trimming took 9 bases from V and 3 from J, leaving 9 bases between them. The CDR3 contains 12 residues. The CDR3 protein is CASSGPNQPQHF. In DNA, the CDR3 is TGTGCCAGTTCTGGCCCCAATCAGCCCCAGCATTTT.

This chain joins TRBV14 and TRBJ1-1, with a possible D match to TRBD1 (5 bases). CDR3 size: 11 residues. V was clipped by 8 bases and J by 6 bases, with 10 bases between them. Germline loops: CDR1 SGHDN, CDR2 FVKESK. The CDR3 region is CASGRDSEAFF. For the CDR3, the DNA is TGTGCCAGCGGGAGGGACTCTGAAGCTTTCTTT.

The CDR3 protein is CASSLRTSSSFSYLEQYF. The CDR3 DNA follows: TGTGCCAGCAGCTTACGTACTAGTAGTAGTTTCTCCTACTTGGAGCAGTACTTC. The chain carries TRBV11-2 and TRBJ2-7; a possible D gene is TRBD2 (5 bases). The germline CDR1 and CDR2 sequences are SGHAT and FQNNGV. V lost 2 bases to trimming and J lost 7 bases, with 27 bases between them. CDR3 length: 18 amino acids.

This chain joins TRBV19 and TRBJ2-7, with D possibly matching TRBD2 (7 bases). Trimming stripped 7 bases from V and 5 bases from J, with 21 bases between. The germline CDR1 and CDR2 sequences are LNHDA and SQIVND (reference sequence). There are 15 residues in the CDR3. CDR3 sequence (DNA): TGTGCCAGTAAAGAAGGGGGGGCGCGGGTCGACGAGCAGTACTTC. It encodes CASKEGGARVDEQYF.

CDR3 region: CASSLISGVRGETQYF. CDR3 sequence (DNA): TGTGCCAGCAGCTTGATTAGCGGGGTCAGGGGGGAGACCCAGTACTTC. The chain links TRBV11-2 to TRBJ2-5, with D possibly being TRBD2 (8 bases). V lost 3 bases to trimming and J lost 5 bases, with 19 bases between them. Germline assignment: CDR1 SGHAT and CDR2 FQNNGV. This CDR3 has 16 residues. Together with reference TRBV11-2 and TRBJ2-5, the CDR3 gives the full variable domain: EAGVAQSPRYKIIEKRQSVAFWCNPISGHATLYWYQQILGQGPKLLIQFQNNGVVDDSQLPKDRFSAERLKGVDSTLKIQPAKLEDSAVYLCASSLISGVRGETQYFGPGTRLLVL.

V and J are TRBV19 and TRBJ1-3; no reliable D call. V was clipped by 8 bases and J by 1 base, with 18 bases between them. Germline values: CDR1 LNHDA, CDR2 SQIVND (reference sequence). This CDR3 comprises 16 residues. CDR3 sequence: CASHGLTTRSGNTIYF. The CDR3 DNA is TGTGCCAGTCACGGGCTGACTACCAGGTCTGGAAACACCATATATTTT. The full variable domain, completed using reference TRBV19 and TRBJ1-3, is DGGITQSPKYLFRKEGQNVTLSCEQNLNHDAMYWYRQDPGQGLRLIYYSQIVNDFQKGDIAEGYSVSREKKESFPLTVTSAQKNPTAFYLCASHGLTTRSGNTIYFGEGSWLTVV.

The CDR3 nucleotides read TGTGCCAGCACCGTACAGGGACCTGGGGCCAACGTCCTGACTTTC. Translation: CASTVQGPGANVLTF. The V and J genes are TRBV2 and TRBJ2-6, with D tentatively TRBD1 (6 bases). This CDR3 contains 15 residues. The germline V gene encodes CDR1 SNHLY and CDR2 FYNNEI. Trimming took off 7 bases at V and 2 bases at J, with 12 bases between the two ends. Supplemented by reference TRBV2 and TRBJ2-6, the full variable domain reads EPEVTQTPSHQVTQMGQEVILRCVPISNHLYFYWYRQILGQKVEFLVSFYNNEISEKSEIFDDQFSVERPDGSNFTLKIRSTKLEDSAMYFCASTVQGPGANVLTFGAGSRLTVL.

This clone has a handful of counts. V usage is TRBV6-6 and J usage is TRBJ2-1, with 7 bases aligning to TRBD2. The V gene's germline CDR1 is MNHNY and CDR2 SVGAGI (reference sequence). Trimming cost V 0 bases and J 7 bases; bases outside gene matches: 6. This CDR3 is 15 amino acids long. CDR3 amino acids: CASSYSGGSANEQFF. Here the CDR3 DNA reads TGTGCCAGCAGTTACTCGGGCGGGAGCGCGAATGAGCAGTTCTTC.

This rearrangement joins TRBV6-5 to TRBJ1-4; 8 bases are a match to TRBD1. The ends lost 6 bases at V and 5 bases at J; junction bases unmatched: 8. Germline V gene sequence: CDR1 MNHEY, CDR2 SVGAGI. The CDR3 totals 15 residues. Written as DNA, the CDR3 is TGTGCCAGCAGAAAGACCCAGGGGGCAAATGAAAAACTGTTTTTT. Translating it yields CASRKTQGANEKLFF.

The V and J genes are TRBV9 and TRBJ1-3, with unresolved D. The V gene's germline CDR1 is SGDLS and CDR2 YYNGEE. Trimming stripped 0 bases from V and 7 bases from J, with 20 bases between. The CDR3 is 17 amino acids. The CDR3 region has the DNA TGTGCCAGCAGCGTAGCTATACCCTCCAGGTTTGAGAACACCATATATTTT. Translated, it gives CASSVAIPSRFENTIYF.

The chain couples TRBV11-2 to TRBJ2-7, with 9 bases that match TRBD1. CDR3 length equals 12 residues. Losses at the gene ends were 5 bases for V and 7 bases for J; bases not matched to a gene: 3. Germline CDR1 SGHAT, CDR2 FQNNGV. The CDR3 protein is CASSRTGEEQYF. The CDR3 coding sequence is TGTGCCAGCAGCAGGACAGGGGAGGAGCAGTACTTC.

The genes are TRBV3-1 (or the pseudogene TRBV3-2) and TRBJ1-1; D is possibly TRBD1 (5 bases). The CDR3 totals 17 residues. V gave up 1 base and J gave up 7 bases, with 22 bases separating them. Germline loops: CDR1 LGHDT, CDR2 YNNKEL (reference sequence). The CDR3 DNA is TGTGCCAGCAGCCAAGCTGTGTGGCCAAACAGGCGATATGAAGCTTTCTTT. Translating gives CASSQAVWPNRRYEAFF.

In its sample, this clone was seen once. This chain joins TRBV5-4 and TRBJ2-7; a possible D gene is TRBD1 (6 bases). The CDR3 loop spans 14 amino acids. V was trimmed by 4 bases and J by 0 bases, leaving 11 bases between them. Germline-derived CDR1 and CDR2 are SGHNT and YYREEE (reference sequence). The DNA of the CDR3 is TGTGCCAGCAGCACCCGGACAGACTCCTACGAGCAGTACTTC. Its translation: CASSTRTDSYEQYF. Together with reference TRBV5-4 and TRBJ2-7, the CDR3 gives the full variable domain: ETGVTQSPTHLIKTRGQQVTLRCSSQSGHNTVSWYQQALGQGPQFIFQYYREEENGRGNFPPRFSGLQFPNYSSELNVNALELDDSALYLCASSTRTDSYEQYFGPGTRLTVT.

The CDR3 sequence is CASSRAQTAISTDTQYF. CDR3 in DNA: TGTGCCAGCAGCCGGGCCCAGACAGCTATAAGCACAGATACGCAGTATTTT. V gene TRBV14 combines with J gene TRBJ2-3, with D tentatively TRBD1 (5 bases). From germline, CDR1 is SGHDN and CDR2 FVKESK. The ends were cut back, 4 bases at V and 0 bases at J, with 17 bases in the middle. This CDR3 spans 17 amino acids.

This clone was seen more than once but under ten times. CDR3 residues: CASSQVIDTQYF. The CDR3 region has the DNA TGTGCCAGCAGCCAAGTTATAGATACGCAGTATTTT. The V gene is TRBV3-1 (or the pseudogene TRBV3-2), the J gene TRBJ2-3; D not certain. The CDR3 totals 12 residues. V was shortened by 1 base and J by 5 bases, with 4 bases between the two germline ends. Germline CDR1 LGHDT, CDR2 YNNKEL (reference sequence).

The rearrangement uses TRBV30 and TRBJ1-6; D perhaps matches TRBD1 (5 bases). Germline V gene data show CDR1 as GTSNPN and CDR2 as SVGIG (reference sequence). The CDR3 length is 20 residues. V gave up 2 bases and J gave up 6 bases, with 29 bases separating them. CDR3 nucleotide sequence: TGTGCCTGGAGTAGTCAGGGCTCCTCCCGAATCACCTTGATTAATTCACCCCTCCACTTT. Protein: CAWSSQGSSRITLINSPLHF.

The chain has TRBV10-1 and TRBJ2-7, with D perhaps matching TRBD1 (5 bases). The V and J ends lost 3 bases and 7 bases respectively, with 22 bases between them. CDR1 and CDR2 (germline): WNHNN, SYGVQD (reference sequence). The CDR3 consists of 16 residues. The CDR3 sequence is CASSDNWPGYFDEQYF. The CDR3 bases are TGCGCCAGCAGTGATAACTGGCCAGGGTACTTTGATGAGCAGTACTTC.

The J gene is TRBJ1-1, the V gene TRBV12-3 or TRBV12-4; the D gene is possibly TRBD1 (5 bases). Deletions cut 6 bases from V and 4 bases from J, with 6 bases between. This CDR3 spans 11 amino acids. The CDR3 reads CASSRATEAFF. The CDR3 nucleotides read TGTGCCAGCAGCAGGGCCACTGAAGCTTTCTTT.

Turning to this clone: A much larger clone lies one base from this, so it may be a read error. This chain connects TRBV18 to TRBJ2-7; TRBD1 aligns across 8 bases. The trim removed 3 bases at V and 8 bases at J, leaving 9 bases unmatched. Germline V gene lookup returns CDR1 KGHSH and CDR2 LQKENI. There are 14 residues in the CDR3. The CDR3 nucleotides are TGTGCCAGCTCACCCCTAGGACAGGGAGACAAGCAGTACTTC. Encoded protein: CASSPLGQGDKQYF.